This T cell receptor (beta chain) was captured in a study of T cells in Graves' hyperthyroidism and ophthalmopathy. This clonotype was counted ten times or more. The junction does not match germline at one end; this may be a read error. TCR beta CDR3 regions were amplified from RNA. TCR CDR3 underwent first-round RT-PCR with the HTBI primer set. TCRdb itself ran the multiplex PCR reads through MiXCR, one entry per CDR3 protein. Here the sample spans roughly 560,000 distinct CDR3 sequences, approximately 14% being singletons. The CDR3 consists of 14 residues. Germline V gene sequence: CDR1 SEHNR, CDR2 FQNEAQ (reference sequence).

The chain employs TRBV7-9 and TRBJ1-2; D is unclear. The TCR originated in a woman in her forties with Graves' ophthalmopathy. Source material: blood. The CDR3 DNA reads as TGTGCAAGCAGCTTCCCGGGCGAGAGCTGTGGCTACACCTTC. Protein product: CASSFPGESCGYTF.